This T cell receptor (beta chain) was sequenced during a study of cytomegalovirus exposure and HLA in healthy donors. Study findings and constraints: As a later analysis revealed, most CMV-associated TCR beta chains appeared HLA-restricted. Researchers catalogued over 150 TCR beta chains as cytomegalovirus-associated.

Regarding this clone: Antigen unknown.

60 Vbeta and 13 Jbeta primers were used in PCR. Data came from immunoSEQ multiplex PCR; TCRdb stores just in-frame clones and leaves some out. The sample includes 85,000 to 95,000 clones, roughly three fifths of them seen just once. Trimming stripped 10 bases from V and 2 bases from J, with 15 bases between. Looked up from germline, CDR1 is ENHRY and CDR2 is SYGVKD. This CDR3 is 13 amino acids long. V and J are TRBV10-3 and TRBJ2-7; D is possibly TRBD1 (6 bases). Sequenced input: PBMCs. This TCR came from a woman younger than 45 in good health and CMV-seronegative. The CDR3 DNA follows: TGTGCCACCCGGTGGCAGGGGACCTACGAGCAGTACTTC. Protein: CATRWQGTYEQYF.